This T cell receptor beta chain was captured in a study of shared clonotypes between healthy human individuals (TCRdb year 2020). About the full investigation: A couple of women and a few men aged 18 to 49 years were included in the cohort. For each donor, three plates each were used for CD4 naive and CD4 memory, two plates were used for CD8 naive, and one plate was used for CD8 memory. The study deeply sequenced blood TCR repertoires of several healthy adults to estimate repertoire size and the extent of clonotype sharing between individuals. Libraries were prepared and TCR repertoires were sequenced by different laboratories using diverse techniques, in order to increase sequencing depth and limit assay-specific biases. Between about 0.9 and 10 billion PBMCs per donor were obtained by leukapheresis. The full study reports these points: Pairwise subsampling led to the expectation that sequencing depth would affect the degree of clonotype sharing among donors. Compared with non-shared clonotypes, the clonotypes found in all four sorted-subset donors had higher generation probabilities. Because the study included only a small number of donors, the genetic and exposure-history diversity represented was limited. Incomplete sequencing was indicated by rarefaction of sorted-subset datasets, despite the large sequencing depth. Estimated clonotype richness was generally larger for naive than for memory subsets. Around 5% of naive CD4, roughly 3.6% of naive CD8, approximately 2% of memory CD4, and 0.35% to 0.5% of memory CD8 clonotypes were shared across several donors. Sampling was limited to blood, and TCR repertoires in tissue likely differ from TCR repertoires in blood.

Using the deep immunoSEQ assay, multiplex PCR amplified TCR CDR3 regions from genomic DNA. Extracted genomic DNA from each cell subset was spread evenly across all wells of several immunoSEQ 96-well plates, with each plate serving as a replicate. For sorted subsets, approximately 200 ng of genomic DNA, equivalent to 25,000 to 35,000 T cell genomes, went into each replicate PCR. The purified libraries were quantified using a Qubit 3.0 fluorometer, sized with a Bioanalyzer 2100, and then quantified again using the KAPA Library Quantification kit. Each immunoSEQ 96-well plate was sequenced on its own single-read 150-cycle Illumina NextSeq 550 flow cell. The authors processed their data as follows. Because the immunoSEQ output included only junctional sequences and no quality scores, the filtering could not be the same as the filtering used for full-length reads. To assign V/J genes and CDR3, sequences were annotated against IMGT germline references using PyIR, a Python wrapper for IgBLAST v1.9. Reads were filtered out if the reads had weak V/J assignments (E-value above 1e-6), no CDR3, stop codons, out-of-frame junctions, or ambiguous translated residues. A V3J clonotype was defined by an identical inferred V gene, J gene, and CDR3 amino acid sequence. Percentage overlap between repertoires was calculated by dividing the number of shared unique clonotypes by the size of the smaller repertoire. RTK rarefaction, the Chao1 estimator, and Recon v2.1 estimates of unobserved clonotypes were used to assess repertoire richness. OLGA was used to compute generation probabilities for all TCRbeta clonotypes that the gDNA method yielded from several donors. In TCRdb, the immuneACCESS table is reduced to in-frame sequences with V and J assigned. These tables do not hold every clone; where another copy was compared, an unresolved V gene accounts for under half, and the others remain unexplained. V, J and clone size are taken as reported in that table, and D and trimming were inferred from the DNA itself. This sample is represented by 1.5 million to 2.5 million clones; roughly 95% of them were singletons. In total, the top ten clones hold around 1% of the sample.

The CDR3 starts with the cysteine, ends with the phenylalanine, and has 15 residues. Only CDR3 DNA remains: 45 bases, in frame from the first base. CDR1 and CDR2 are read off the germline V gene as ENHRY and SYGVKD. V and J are truncated by 2 bases and 5 bases respectively, leaving an intervening sequence of 13 bases. Turning to this clone: Its specific antigen is unknown. Nothing much larger sits one base from this clone, and base qualities are not available.

CD8 naive samples were CD45RO-negative cells positively selected for CCR7, giving a CD45RA+CCR7+ population that excluded TemRA cells. Healthy HIV-negative adults with no recently reported acute infections or vaccinations were included as donors. Every donor was a Caucasian adult residing in Nashville, Tennessee, USA. Blood was obtained by leukapheresis, after which PBMCs were separated by Ficoll-Histopaque density gradient centrifugation and cryopreserved in liquid nitrogen vapor phase. Analytical flow cytometry was used to check the purity and quantity of each magnetically sorted T cell population. Genomic DNA was isolated from each sorted fraction and quantified by UV absorbance on a Nanodrop 2000c.

The clonotype comes from a man in his late teens or twenties in good health. Sequencing was performed on naive CD8+ T cells sorted from blood. The cell subset or site label corresponds to: CD45RA+CCR7+. In this chain, TRBV10-3 is recombined with TRBJ1-5; the best D guess is TRBD1, with 5 bases matching. The CDR3 protein: CAISEVAGRDQPQHF. The DNA reads as follows: TGTGCCATCAGTGAGGTCGCAGGGCGAGATCAGCCCCAGCATTTT.